These T cell receptor beta chains were read from a single sample in a study of graft-versus-host responses after intestinal transplantation. Assay: immunoSEQ multiplex PCR; the TCRdb copy retains only in-frame clones and omits some. The sample carries about 39,000 clones, roughly 92% recorded once. Their cognate antigens are unknown. This sample comprised unstimulated CD8+ T cells sorted from spleen or lymph node cells, obtained before transplant. These receptor sequences come from a human donor who was the organ donor for an intestinal transplant. Both conserved end residues are trimmed from each CDR3. Expanded clones are given a class, and other clones once, few, many or no size at all.

v_call	clone_size	cdr3_length	j_call	cdr3_aa
TRBV28	NA	13	TRBJ2-2	ASSLYLARTGELF
TRBV6-1	NA	12	TRBJ1-1	ASSALGTGTEAF
TRBV19	NA	12	TRBJ1-5	ASSLAVSNQPQH
TRBV9	NA	12	TRBJ2-3	ASSASGPTDTQY
TRBV6-5	NA	9	TRBJ1-1	ASSVDRRAF
TRBV5-8	NA	18	TRBJ2-1	ASSLVPSGNVWSGRNEQF
TRBV7-9	NA	15	TRBJ2-7	ASSLPTSGNPTYEQY
TRBV27	NA	12	TRBJ2-3	ASSFGASTDTQY
TRBV11-2	once	10	TRBJ1-4	ASSLGLEKLF
TRBV7-9	NA	12	TRBJ2-7	ASSLSDRTYEQY
TRBV5-1	NA	11	TRBJ1-1	ASSSNRNTEAF
TRBV4-2	once	13	TRBJ2-7	ASSQEGWGAYEQY
TRBV7-7	NA	13	TRBJ2-2	ASSLGSGNTGELF
TRBV6-5	NA	12	TRBJ2-1	ASSLAGNHNEQF
TRBV7-8	NA	14	TRBJ2-1	ASSLWWERSYNEQF
TRBV5-6	NA	11	TRBJ1-2	ASSLGGYRGYT
TRBV19	NA	15	TRBJ2-2	ASSTGLAGDNTGELF
TRBV13	NA	14	TRBJ2-1	ASRNPTWAPYNEQF
TRBV2	NA	10	TRBJ1-3	AIRDRGNTIY
TRBV28	NA	17	TRBJ2-1	ASSLQWDRSISSYNEQF
TRBV7-6	NA	12	TRBJ2-2	ASSLTLLTGELF
TRBV28	NA	14	TRBJ2-2	ANNIQRGANTGELF
TRBV7-8	NA	13	TRBJ2-3	ASSAAWQGTDTQY
TRBV9	NA	12	TRBJ2-3	ASSDRLGTDTQY
TRBV4-1	NA	13	TRBJ1-1	ASSHKAGPNTEAF
TRBV19	NA	13	TRBJ2-7	ASSVGLGPPYEQY
TRBV11-3	NA	16	TRBJ2-2	ASSPRLAGGANTGELF
TRBV11-3	once	12	TRBJ2-7	ASSPEGATYEQY
TRBV4-1	NA	9	TRBJ1-1	ASSQGLEAF
TRBV6-6	NA	12	TRBJ1-6	ASMGTPPLEPLH
TRBV11-2	NA	13	TRBJ2-7	ASSLDILAGNEQY
TRBV4-2	NA	12	TRBJ2-2	ASSLGLNTGELF
TRBV7-2	NA	10	TRBJ2-2	AKGTDTGELF
TRBV7-9	once	12	TRBJ2-1	ASSSTDSHNEQF
TRBV14	NA	13	TRBJ1-6	ASSRRGTYNSPLH
TRBV6-1	NA	10	TRBJ2-7	ASSEAGGIRD
TRBV28	once	16	TRBJ2-5	ASSLPLAGEVVRETQY
TRBV5-6	NA	11	TRBJ1-6	ASSNSDNSPLH
TRBV7-6	NA	13	TRBJ2-3	ASSYETSGTDTQY
TRBV9	NA	15	TRBJ2-3	ASSVFQTSVVTDTQY
TRBV9	NA	10	TRBJ1-2	ASSGHNYGYT
TRBV5-4	NA	12	TRBJ2-1	ASSWGAGWDEQF
TRBV15	NA	13	TRBJ1-3	ATSRAGNSGNTIY
TRBV11-2	NA	13	TRBJ2-3	ASNSYDPDTDTQY
TRBV28	NA	12	TRBJ2-5	ASSFLASQETQY
TRBV28	NA	10	TRBJ2-1	ASISAYNEQF
TRBV4-3	NA	16	TRBJ2-1	ASSQGRVAGRSYNEQF
TRBV27	NA	12	TRBJ2-1	ASSPSGRGDEQF
TRBV29-1	NA	14	TRBJ1-1	SVEEGRDRVSTEAF
TRBV28	NA	15	TRBJ2-7	ASSLEFRDRASYEQY
TRBV6-1	once	13	TRBJ1-5	ASSPGPPSNQPQH